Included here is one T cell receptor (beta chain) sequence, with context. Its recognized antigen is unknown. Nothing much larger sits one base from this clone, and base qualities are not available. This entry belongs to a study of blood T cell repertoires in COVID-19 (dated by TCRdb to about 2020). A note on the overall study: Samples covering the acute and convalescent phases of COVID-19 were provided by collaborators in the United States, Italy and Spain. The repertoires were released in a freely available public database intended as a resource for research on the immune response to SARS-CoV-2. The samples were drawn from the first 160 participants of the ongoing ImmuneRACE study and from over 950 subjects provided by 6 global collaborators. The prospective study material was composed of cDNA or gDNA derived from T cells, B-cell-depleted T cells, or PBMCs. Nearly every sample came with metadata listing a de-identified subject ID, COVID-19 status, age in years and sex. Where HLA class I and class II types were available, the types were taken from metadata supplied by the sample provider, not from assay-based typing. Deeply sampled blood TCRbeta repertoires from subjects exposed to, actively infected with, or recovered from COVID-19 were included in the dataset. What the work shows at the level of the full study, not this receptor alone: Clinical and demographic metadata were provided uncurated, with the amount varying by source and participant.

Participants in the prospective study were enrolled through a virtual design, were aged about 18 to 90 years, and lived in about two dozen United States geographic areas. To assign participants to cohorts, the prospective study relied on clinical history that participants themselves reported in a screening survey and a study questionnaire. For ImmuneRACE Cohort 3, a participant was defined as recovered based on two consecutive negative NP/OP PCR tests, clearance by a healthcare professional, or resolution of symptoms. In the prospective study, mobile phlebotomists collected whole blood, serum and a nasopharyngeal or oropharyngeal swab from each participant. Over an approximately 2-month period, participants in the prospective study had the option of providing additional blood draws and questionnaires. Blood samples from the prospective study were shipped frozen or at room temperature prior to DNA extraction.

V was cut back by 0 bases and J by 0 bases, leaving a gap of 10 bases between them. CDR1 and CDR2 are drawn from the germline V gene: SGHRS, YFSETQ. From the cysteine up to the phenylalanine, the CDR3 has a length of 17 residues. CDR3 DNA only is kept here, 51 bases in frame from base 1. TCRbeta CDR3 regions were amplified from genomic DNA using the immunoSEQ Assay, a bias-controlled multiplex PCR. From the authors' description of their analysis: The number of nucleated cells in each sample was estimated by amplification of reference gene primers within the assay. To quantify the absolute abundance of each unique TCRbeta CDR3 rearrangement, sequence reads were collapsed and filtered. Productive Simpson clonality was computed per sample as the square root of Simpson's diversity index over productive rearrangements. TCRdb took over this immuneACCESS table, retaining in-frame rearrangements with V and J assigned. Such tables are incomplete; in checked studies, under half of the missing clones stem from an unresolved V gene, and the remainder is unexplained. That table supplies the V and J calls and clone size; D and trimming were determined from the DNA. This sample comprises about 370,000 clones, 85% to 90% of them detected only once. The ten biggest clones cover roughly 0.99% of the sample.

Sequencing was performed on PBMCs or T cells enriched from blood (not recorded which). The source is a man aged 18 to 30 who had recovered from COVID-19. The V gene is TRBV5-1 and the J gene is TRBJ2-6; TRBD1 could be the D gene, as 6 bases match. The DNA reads TGCGCCAGCAGCTTGGGACAGGTACTCTCTGGGGCCAACGTCCTGACTTTC. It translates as CASSLGQVLSGANVLTF.